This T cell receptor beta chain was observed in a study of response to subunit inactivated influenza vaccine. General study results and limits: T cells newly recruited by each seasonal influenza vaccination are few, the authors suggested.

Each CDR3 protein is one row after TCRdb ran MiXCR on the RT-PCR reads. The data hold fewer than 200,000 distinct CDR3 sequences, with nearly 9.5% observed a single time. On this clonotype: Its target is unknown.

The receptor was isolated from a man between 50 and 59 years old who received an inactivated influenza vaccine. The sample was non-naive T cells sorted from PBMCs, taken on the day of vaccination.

CDR3 protein: CASSWGLAANEQFF. The CDR3 DNA is TGTGCCAGCAGCTGGGGACTAGCCGCAAATGAGCAGTTCTTC. The genes are TRBV6-5 and TRBJ2-1, with 9 bases fitting TRBD2. Germline values: CDR1 MNHEY, CDR2 SVGAGI. V was clipped by 6 bases and J by 7 bases; unmatched bases: 7. The CDR3 is made up of 14 amino acids.